This TCR beta chain is from a study of T cell responses to AZD1222 COVID-19 vaccine (dated by TCRdb to the early 2020s). Broadly, across the study: AZD1222 recipients given second doses at about 4 weeks or at about 12 weeks were pooled, since spike-specific TCR depth and breadth were not found to differ between the two schedules. TCR sequencing covered 230 or so trial participants: 207 given two doses of AZD1222 and about 26 given two doses of MenACWY control vaccine. Trial participants were enrolled into age subgroups of 18-55, 56-69 and 70-plus years, which contained about 150, 27 and 61 TCR-sequenced participants, respectively. What the work shows at the level of the full study, not this receptor alone: After two AZD1222 doses, both the breadth and the depth of spike-specific TCRs were significantly higher than at day 0 and than in MenACWY recipients. CD4 TCRs associated with the vaccine covered the entire spike protein, and the dominant responses were in regions 160-218 and 743-854. Conclusions about previously exposed vaccinees were limited because only a handful of AZD1222 recipients were SARS-CoV-2 seropositive at baseline. Because no day 14 peak-response samples were available, repertoires were characterized only after the peak T cell response. Reportedly, close to half of the unique spike-specific TCRs recognized epitopes lying outside the regions that are mutated in the B.1.351 and B.1.1.7 variants. In the small 56-69-year group, the increase in depth fell short of significance, most likely because of low power. Most participants were white British and females outnumbered males, and the authors suggested that clonal diversity may have been underestimated.

The CDR3 regions of human TCRbeta chains were subjected to immunosequencing. The paper's data handling went like this. Repertoire TCRs were checked for matches against a reference library of SARS-CoV-2-specific TCRs that had been generated using the MIRA antigen-specificity platform. Breadth was defined as the fraction of unique TCRs that were SARS-CoV-2-associated. Depth was defined as the fraction of total T cells that were SARS-CoV-2-associated. Each spike-specific TCR was assigned to its reactive spike region and to a CD4 or CD8 class using the MIRA data. Log10-transformed breadth and depth values were compared by one-way ANOVA with Sidak's multiple comparisons tests. What TCRdb holds here is the immuneACCESS table cut down to in-frame rearrangements. Part of the clones is not present; checked against another copy, under half of the missing clones reflect an unresolved V gene, and the others are unexplained. V and J calls and clone size are as listed in that table; D and trimming were resolved from the DNA. The sample includes 130,000 to 150,000 clones, with about 87% observed a single time. Around 2% of the sample is in the top ten clones.

Per the publication, the time point label means: baseline before first vaccination. Vaccinee samples came from UK trials COV001 and COV002, including a single-blind randomized controlled phase 2/3 trial of AZD1222 (ChAdOx1 nCoV-19) in healthy adults. For TCRbeta chain sequencing, PBMC samples were collected from trial participants at day 0 and at day 28 after the second dose. A word on this clone: The antigen this receptor binds is unknown. Base qualities are not recorded, but no much larger clone differs from it by a single base.

The V end loses 5 bases and the J end loses 10 bases, and a stretch of 18 bases separates them. Sequences SGHTA (CDR1) and FQGNSA (CDR2) are obtained from the germline V gene. Spanning cysteine to phenylalanine, the CDR3 consists of 14 amino acids. Here the CDR3 DNA is all that survives: 42 bases in frame from base 1. This specimen consisted of peripheral blood, obtained on day 0 of AZD1222 vaccination. This receptor chain uses TRBV7-2 and TRBJ2-1; the D segment cannot be called with confidence. This TCR came from an adult in good health. CDR3 loop: CASSPWTLAREQFF. The DNA reads as follows: TGTGCCAGCAGCCCCTGGACGTTGGCAAGGGAGCAGTTCTTC. Reference TRBV7-2 and TRBJ2-1 proteins supply the regions before and after the CDR3; the full variable domain is: GAGVSQSPSNKVTEKGKDVELRCDPISGHTALYWYRQSLGQGLEFLIYFQGNSAPDKSGLPSDRFSAERTGGSVSTLTIQRTQQEDSAVYLCASSPWTLAREQFFGPGTRLTVL.